The 23 T cell receptor beta chains below all came from one sample that was sequenced in a study of cytomegalovirus exposure and HLA in healthy donors. 13 Jbeta primers and 60 Vbeta primers were used for the PCR. Using immunoSEQ multiplex PCR, the repertoire was profiled, and TCRdb retains in-frame clones only, with some absent. This sample has tens of thousands of clones, with about 70% found just once. What was sequenced was PBMCs. Receptor source: a man aged 55-75 years in good health and CMV-seronegative.

The chain has TRBV7-9 and TRBJ2-3, with D possibly matching TRBD2 (8 bases). V was cut by 5 bases and J by 2 bases, with 17 bases left in between. This CDR3 contains 16 residues. Germline V gene data show CDR1 as SEHNR and CDR2 as FQNEAQ (reference sequence). CDR3: CASSPGTAGVTDTQYF. CDR3 DNA sequence: TGTGCCAGCAGCCCTGGGACAGCGGGAGTCACAGATACGCAGTATTTT.

The chain links TRBV4-1 to TRBJ1-3; no reliable D call. Per the germline V gene, CDR1 is MGHRA and CDR2 is YSYEKL. V dropped 3 bases and J dropped 4 bases, with 7 bases sitting between them. The CDR3 runs to 13 residues. The CDR3 sequence: CASSQSEGNTIYF. In DNA form, the CDR3 reads TGCGCCAGCAGCCAGTCGGAGGGAAACACCATATATTTT.

The chain's CDR3 is CASIQSHPRSEAFF. The CDR3, as DNA: TGTGCCAGCATCCAGAGCCACCCCCGATCGGAGGCTTTCTTT. The genes are TRBV28 and TRBJ1-1; D is unresolved. V was pared by 7 bases and J by 11 bases, with 23 bases between. The V gene's germline CDR1 is MDHEN and CDR2 SYDVKM. This CDR3 has 14 amino acids.

V usage is TRBV5-1 and J usage is TRBJ2-7; 7 bases match TRBD1. The CDR3 length is 14 residues. J was trimmed by 7 bases and V by 4 bases; bases with no gene match: 11. Germline CDR1 SGHRS, CDR2 YFSETQ. CDR3 nucleotide sequence: TGCGCCAGCAGCCTGGGACAGACCTTGGGGGAGCAGTACTTC. This codes for CASSLGQTLGEQYF. Variable domain in full (rest from reference TRBV5-1 and TRBJ2-7): KAGVTQTPRYLIKTRGQQVTLSCSPISGHRSVSWYQQTPGQGLQFLFEYFSETQRNKGNFPGRFSGRQFSNSRSEMNVSTLELGDSALYLCASSLGQTLGEQYFGPGTRLTVT.

V usage is TRBV11-2 and J usage is TRBJ2-5; no clear D gene. CDR3 size: 12 residues. The V and J ends lost 1 base and 5 bases respectively, with 5 bases between them. Per germline, CDR1 SGHAT and CDR2 FQNNGV. The CDR3 DNA sequence: TGTGCCAGCAGCTTAGTAGTGGAGACCCAGTACTTC. Encoded protein: CASSLVVETQYF.

The chain combines TRBV11-2 with TRBJ2-5; no reliable D call. Trimming cost V 1 base and J 5 bases, with 11 bases left between them. Germline CDR1 is SGHAT and CDR2 is FQNNGV. The CDR3 is 14 residues long. CDR3 residues: CASSLGSLRETQYF. The CDR3 region has the DNA TGTGCCAGCAGCTTAGGCTCTCTGAGGGAGACCCAGTACTTC.

The chain carries TRBV19 and TRBJ2-7; a weak D match, TRBD1 (5 bases). The CDR3 is made up of 15 amino acids. CDR1 LNHDA and CDR2 SQIVND come from the germline V gene (reference sequence). V gave up 6 bases and J gave up 5 bases, with 20 bases separating them. The CDR3 sequence is CASSRRGLEGDEQYF. In DNA, the CDR3 is TGTGCCAGTAGCAGGCGTGGGCTAGAAGGGGACGAGCAGTACTTC.

The chain has TRBV19 and TRBJ2-4, with a weak D call TRBD1 (6 bases). Trimming shortened V by 6 bases and J by 0 bases, and 18 bases separated the two germline ends. Germline lookup yields CDR1 LNHDA and CDR2 SQIVND (reference sequence). The CDR3 totals 17 residues. This CDR3 reads CASSGAGTSLAKNIQYF. DNA of the CDR3: TGTGCCAGTAGCGGGGCCGGGACATCTCTAGCCAAAAACATTCAGTACTTC.

This chain links TRBV5-8 with TRBJ2-2; 9 nucleotides line up with TRBD1. This CDR3 is built from 15 residues. V lost 5 bases, J lost 5 bases, and 7 bases stayed unmatched. Germline V gene data show CDR1 as SGHTS and CDR2 as YDEGEE. This CDR3 reads CASRGRTGETGELFF. CDR3 coding DNA: TGTGCCAGCAGGGGTCGGACAGGGGAAACCGGGGAGCTGTTTTTT.

V and J are TRBV27 and TRBJ1-2, with TRBD1 identical over 8 bases. Germline V CDR1 and CDR2: MNHEY, SMNVEV (reference sequence). With 0 bases clipped from V and 3 bases from J, the junction kept 6 bases outside the gene matches. CDR3 length: 16 amino acids. The DNA for the CDR3 is TGTGCCAGCAGTTTATCCCGGCAGGGGGCACACTATGGCTACACCTTC. Amino acid sequence: CASSLSRQGAHYGYTF.

V usage is TRBV6-1 and J usage is TRBJ2-7, with 12 bases that match TRBD2. J lost 1 base, V lost 4 bases, and 11 bases had no gene match. CDR1 is MNHNS, CDR2 SASEGT, per germline. The CDR3 is 18 amino acids. CDR3 sequence (DNA): TGTGCCAGCAGTGGAATGAAAGATCTAGCGGGGGGGTCCTACGAGCAGTACTTC. This encodes CASSGMKDLAGGSYEQYF.

J is TRBJ1-6 and V is TRBV6-1; the D gene is possibly TRBD1 (6 bases). This CDR3 comprises 15 residues. Trimming took 1 base from V and 7 from J, leaving 11 bases between them. The germline CDR1 and CDR2 sequences are MNHNS and SASEGT. The CDR3 is CASSEVRDNNSPLHF. CDR3 sequence (DNA): TGTGCCAGCAGTGAAGTCCGGGACAACAATTCACCCCTCCACTTT.

V gene TRBV28 combines with J gene TRBJ1-2; D perhaps matches TRBD1 (5 bases). V was shortened by 7 bases and J by 0 bases, with 12 bases between the two germline ends. There are 14 residues in the CDR3. Germline lookup yields CDR1 MDHEN and CDR2 SYDVKM. CDR3 sequence: CASTLRQPNYGYTF. As DNA, the CDR3 is TGTGCCAGCACCCTTAGACAGCCTAACTATGGCTACACCTTC.

The chain employs TRBV6-1 and TRBJ1-2; 10 bases match TRBD1. Germline loops: CDR1 MNHNS, CDR2 SASEGT. With 4 bases clipped from V and 3 bases from J, the junction kept 2 bases outside the gene matches. The CDR3 covers 14 residues. CDR3 amino acids: CASSGGTGDYGYTF. The CDR3 nucleotides are TGTGCCAGCAGTGGAGGGACAGGGGACTATGGCTACACCTTC.

The chain recombines TRBV29-1 with TRBJ2-4; possible D gene TRBD2, 5 bases. The CDR3 loop spans 12 amino acids. V was trimmed by 1 base and J by 5 bases, leaving 6 bases between them. Germline V gene sequence: CDR1 SQVTM, CDR2 ANQGSEA. CDR3 loop: CSVEGGENIQYF. In DNA form, the CDR3 reads TGCAGCGTTGAAGGGGGAGAAAACATTCAGTACTTC. Complete variable domain (other parts from reference TRBV29-1 and TRBJ2-4): SAVISQKPSRDICQRGTSLTIQCQVDSQVTMMFWYRQQPGQSLTLIATANQGSEATYESGFVIDKFPISRPNLTFSTLTVSNMSPEDSSIYLCSVEGGENIQYFGAGTRLSVL.

The chain links TRBV27 to TRBJ1-2; D may be TRBD1 (6 bases). Germline CDR1 and CDR2: MNHEY and SMNVEV (reference sequence). This CDR3 is built from 13 residues. V was trimmed by 5 bases and J by 2 bases, leaving 9 bases between them. The CDR3 loop is CASSLQGNYGYTF. DNA of the CDR3: TGTGCCAGCAGTCTCCAGGGGAACTATGGCTACACCTTC.

V and J are TRBV12-5 and TRBJ2-5; D is possibly TRBD2 (5 bases). CDR1 is LGHNT and CDR2 is FRNRAP in the germline V gene. Trimming removed 4 bases from V and 1 base from J, with 10 bases in between. The CDR3 has 14 amino acids. The CDR3 DNA reads TGTGCTAGTGGTTCAAGGAGGAGCCAAGAGACCCAGTACTTC. Protein: CASGSRRSQETQYF.

The V gene is TRBV29-1, the J gene TRBJ1-1; D not resolved. The CDR3 length is 12 residues. V lost 6 bases and J 6 bases, leaving 14 bases between the germline ends. Germline CDR1 and CDR2: SQVTM and ANQGSEA. The CDR3 sequence: CSVDGSEPEAFF. Written as DNA, the CDR3 is TGCAGCGTCGATGGCTCAGAACCTGAAGCTTTCTTT.

The V gene is TRBV5-4, the J gene TRBJ2-7, with 8 bases matching TRBD2. CDR3 length equals 15 residues. Germline V gene sequence: CDR1 SGHNT, CDR2 YYREEE (reference sequence). Unmatched junction bases numbered 9, after V lost 5 bases and J lost 2 bases. CDR3: CASSPGGESTYEQYF. Written as DNA, the CDR3 is TGTGCCAGCAGTCCGGGGGGGGAGAGTACCTACGAGCAGTACTTC.

The chain links TRBV7-9 to TRBJ1-2; the match to TRBD1 covers 7 bases. J gave up 8 bases and V 3 bases, and 6 bases lay outside the gene matches. The CDR3 totals 13 residues. Germline CDR1 reads SEHNR; CDR2 reads FQNEAQ (reference sequence). CDR3: CASSFTGAWGYTF. DNA of the CDR3: TGTGCCAGCAGCTTCACAGGGGCTTGGGGCTACACCTTC.

This chain links TRBV10-2 with TRBJ2-7; 7 nucleotides line up with TRBD1. CDR3 length: 15 residues. The ends lost 4 bases at V and 5 bases at J; junction bases unmatched: 11. CDR1 is WSHSY, CDR2 SAAADI, per germline. The CDR3 here is CASSGGAQGHHEQYF. CDR3 DNA: TGCGCCAGCAGTGGAGGGGCACAGGGGCACCACGAGCAGTACTTC.

The genes are TRBV7-9 and TRBJ2-7, with a weak D call TRBD2 (6 bases). V lost 1 base and J lost 6, with 22 bases in between. This CDR3 is 17 amino acids long. Germline lookup yields CDR1 SEHNR and CDR2 FQNEAQ (reference sequence). In nucleotides, the CDR3 is TGTGCCAGCAGCTTAGAATTCGGGTCTGGAGGGCGAATCGAGCAGTACTTC. It codes for CASSLEFGSGGRIEQYF.

This chain uses TRBV19 with TRBJ2-6; tentative D call: TRBD2 (7 bases). Germline CDR1 and CDR2: LNHDA and SQIVND (reference sequence). The CDR3 is made up of 19 amino acids. Trimming cost V 2 bases and J 3 bases, with 20 bases left between them. The CDR3 DNA reads as TGTGCCAGTAGTATAACCCTGTTGGGGGGGCGAGGTGGGGCCAACGTCCTGACTTTC. The encoded protein is CASSITLLGGRGGANVLTF.